Following are 2 T cell receptor beta chains from one sample sequenced in a study of blood T cells in healthy people across ages. PCR was performed a second time for about 7 to 11 cycles using a sample-barcoded 5' primer and a J-beta primer mix. Each CDR3 protein gets one entry after TCRdb re-called the 5' RACE reads with MiXCR. The sample includes fewer than 2 million distinct CDR3 sequences, 30% to 40% of them seen just once. Sequencing was carried out using blood. The receptors here all came from a human donor in good health.

This clonotype occurred many times. The rearrangement links TRBV20-1 to TRBJ2-5; 8 bases line up with TRBD1. CDR3 length equals 12 residues. Germline trimming cut 5 bases from V and 4 bases from J; bases unmatched to any gene: 3. Germline lookup yields CDR1 DFQATT and CDR2 SNEGSKA (reference sequence). The CDR3 nucleotides read TGCAGTGCTCCAGACAGGGGAGAGACCCAGTACTTC. It codes for CSAPDRGETQYF.

The genes are TRBV4-1 and TRBJ1-1, with TRBD1 as a possible D gene (6 bases). Germline values: CDR1 MGHRA, CDR2 YSYEKL. The CDR3 is 18 residues long. V dropped 2 bases and J dropped 4 bases, with 23 bases sitting between them. DNA of the CDR3: TGCGCCAGCAGCCAAAGGGCAAGAGGGGGTATGAAGACCACTGAAGCTTTCTTT. This encodes CASSQRARGGMKTTEAFF.